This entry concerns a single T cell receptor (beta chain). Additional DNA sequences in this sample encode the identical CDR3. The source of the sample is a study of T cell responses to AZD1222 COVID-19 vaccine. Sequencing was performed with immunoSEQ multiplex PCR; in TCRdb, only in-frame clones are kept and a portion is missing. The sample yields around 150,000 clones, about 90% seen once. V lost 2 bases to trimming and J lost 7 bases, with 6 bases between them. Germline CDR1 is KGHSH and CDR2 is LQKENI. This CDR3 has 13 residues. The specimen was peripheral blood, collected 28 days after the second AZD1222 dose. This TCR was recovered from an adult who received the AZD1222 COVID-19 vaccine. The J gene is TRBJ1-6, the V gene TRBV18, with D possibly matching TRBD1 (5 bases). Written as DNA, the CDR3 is TGTGCCAGCTCACCAGGGGGAAATTCACCCCTCCACTTT. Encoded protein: CASSPGGNSPLHF.